A single sample gave rise to the 24 T cell receptor beta chains below, sequenced in a study of cytomegalovirus exposure and HLA in healthy donors. The PCR contained 60 Vbeta and 13 Jbeta primers. Profiled with immunoSEQ multiplex PCR; TCRdb holds only in-frame clones, not every one. The table records 220,000 or so clones, around 73% of them present only once. Material for sequencing was PBMCs. The source of these receptors is a male donor in good health and CMV-seronegative.

Worth noting for this clone: The junction shows a germline mismatch at one end, possibly a read error. This sequence joins TRBV7-3 and TRBJ2-1; 7 bases align to TRBD1. The germline CDR1 and CDR2 sequences are SGHTA and FQGTGA. This CDR3 has 15 residues. The CDR3 DNA is TGTGCCAGCAGCCTAACAGGGGCCACCTACAATGAGCAGTTCTTC. Amino acids: CASSLTGATYNEQFF.

V usage is TRBV7-3 and J usage is TRBJ2-5; D possibly corresponds to TRBD2 (6 bases). The CDR3 runs to 13 residues. V was trimmed by 5 bases and J by 5 bases, leaving 12 bases between them. The germline CDR1 and CDR2 sequences are SGHTA and FQGTGA. CDR3 sequence (DNA): TGTGCCAGCAGCCTCGGGACTTTTGAGACCCAGTACTTC. Translation: CASSLGTFETQYF.

As regards this clone: The sample has other DNA sequences that encode this CDR3 too. This chain links TRBV4-1 with TRBJ2-1; D possibly corresponds to TRBD2 (6 bases). The V gene lost 1 base and the J gene lost 1 base, with 14 bases spanning the gap. Germline CDR1 and CDR2: MGHRA and YSYEKL. This CDR3 has 17 residues. The DNA of the CDR3 is TGCGCCAGCAGCCAAGTGGATCTAGGACTATCCTACAATGAGCAGTTCTTC. Its protein product is CASSQVDLGLSYNEQFF.

This clone was seen at least ten times. Relative to the germline gene, one junction end is altered; a read error may explain this. The chain uses TRBV29-1 and TRBJ2-5, with TRBD2 identical over 8 bases. The CDR3 runs to 17 residues. In germline, CDR1 is SQVTM, CDR2 ANQGSEA. CDR3 bases: TGCAGCGTTGGGGGGCTCGCGCAGCGGGGGAACCATGAGACCCAGTACTTC. Its translation: CSVGGLAQRGNHETQYF. Full variable domain (outside the CDR3, taken from reference TRBV29-1 and TRBJ2-5): SAVISQKPSRDICQRGTSLTIQCQVDSQVTMMFWYRQQPGQSLTLIATANQGSEATYESGFVIDKFPISRPNLTFSTLTVSNMSPEDSSIYLCSVGGLAQRGNHETQYFGPGTRLLVL.

V gene TRBV5-1 combines with J gene TRBJ2-1, with D hard to call. The V end was cut by 4 bases, the J end by 4 bases, with 9 bases between. Germline CDR1 and CDR2: SGHRS and YFSETQ. The CDR3 has 13 amino acids. CDR3 residues: CASSVDRYNEQFF. The CDR3 DNA sequence: TGCGCCAGCAGCGTGGACCGGTACAATGAGCAGTTCTTC.

This clone came up once. J is TRBJ2-7 and V is TRBV6-5; a possible D gene is TRBD1 (6 bases). Germline CDR1 reads MNHEY; CDR2 reads SVGAGI. Deletions cut 1 base from V and 3 bases from J, with 16 bases between. The CDR3 has 16 residues. The CDR3 region is CASSYYNRAPFYEQYF. In DNA, the CDR3 is TGTGCCAGCAGTTACTATAACAGGGCCCCATTCTACGAGCAGTACTTC.

This clone was recorded once. V is TRBV19 and J is TRBJ1-2, with 8 bases fitting TRBD1. This CDR3 spans 13 amino acids. Trimming cost V 1 base and J 8 bases; bases outside gene matches: 3. CDR1 and CDR2 (germline): LNHDA, SQIVND (reference sequence). DNA of the CDR3: TGTGCCAGTAGTATAGGGACAGGGTCCGGCTACACCTTC. This codes for CASSIGTGSGYTF.

This rearrangement joins TRBV9 to TRBJ2-7, with D maybe TRBD2 (5 bases). This CDR3 region has 16 residues. The V end lost 0 bases, the J end lost 6 bases, and 19 bases lay between the germline ends. CDR1 and CDR2 (germline): SGDLS, YYNGEE. The CDR3 DNA follows: TGTGCCAGCAGCGTAGGTCCCCGGGGTCAACTAGGCGAGCAGTACTTC. Translating gives CASSVGPRGQLGEQYF.

This chain connects TRBV4-2 to TRBJ2-3; tentative D call: TRBD2 (6 bases). Trimming took off 0 bases at V and 0 bases at J, with 16 bases between the two ends. Per germline, CDR1 LGHNA and CDR2 YNFKEQ. This CDR3 is 18 amino acids long. The DNA for the CDR3 is TGTGCCAGCAGCCAAGATCCGGTAGCGGTCTCTAGCACAGATACGCAGTATTTT. This encodes CASSQDPVAVSSTDTQYF.

The V and J genes are TRBV6-5 and TRBJ2-3; 8 bases map to TRBD2. Unmatched junction bases numbered 7, after V lost 7 bases and J lost 4 bases. This CDR3 contains 14 residues. Germline CDR1 MNHEY, CDR2 SVGAGI. The CDR3 DNA reads TGTGCCAGCACGTCGGGACTAGGATCAGATACGCAGTATTTT. As protein: CASTSGLGSDTQYF.

This chain links TRBV28 with TRBJ2-7; 8 nucleotides align to TRBD1. CDR3 length: 15 amino acids. Germline CDR1 reads MDHEN; CDR2 reads SYDVKM. Trimming took 7 bases from V and 5 from J; bases not matched to a gene: 13. CDR3 amino acids: CASTPSGQGPDEQYF. As DNA, the CDR3 is TGTGCCAGCACCCCCTCCGGACAGGGACCGGACGAGCAGTACTTC.

The CDR3 reads CASIGQGKGETQYF. The CDR3, as DNA: TGTGCCAGCATTGGACAGGGTAAAGGAGAGACCCAGTACTTC. The chain joins TRBV27 to TRBJ2-5; TRBD1 aligns across 8 bases. Germline values: CDR1 MNHEY, CDR2 SMNVEV (reference sequence). The ends lost 7 bases at V and 4 bases at J; junction bases unmatched: 8. The CDR3 totals 14 residues.

To note about this clone: Other nucleotide sequences from this sample produce the same CDR3. This sequence joins TRBV29-1 and TRBJ1-1; D is possibly TRBD1 (5 bases). V shed 6 bases and J shed 5 bases, with 16 bases lying between them. The CDR3 sequence is 13 residues long. Germline assignment: CDR1 SQVTM and CDR2 ANQGSEA. In DNA form, the CDR3 reads TGCAGCGTGATGGGGGGGATCAATACTGAAGCTTTCTTT. Protein: CSVMGGINTEAFF.

The chain links TRBV14 to TRBJ2-7; D is undetermined. The CDR3 contains 14 residues. Germline V gene data show CDR1 as SGHDN and CDR2 as FVKESK. V lost 1 base and J 1 base, leaving 8 bases between the germline ends. The CDR3 DNA reads TGTGCCAGCAGCCAAGGGAGTTGGTCCTACGAGCAGTACTTC. Amino acids: CASSQGSWSYEQYF.

This clone was detected once. V usage is TRBV5-1 and J usage is TRBJ1-2; unclear D gene. Trimming removed 4 bases from V and 0 bases from J, with 13 bases in between. The CDR3 has 15 amino acids. CDR1 and CDR2 (germline): SGHRS, YFSETQ. CDR3 residues: CASSPAADPNYGYTF. In DNA, the CDR3 is TGCGCCAGCAGCCCAGCGGCTGACCCTAACTATGGCTACACCTTC.

This sequence joins TRBV27 and TRBJ1-5; unclear D gene. This CDR3 spans 13 amino acids. Per the germline V gene, CDR1 is MNHEY and CDR2 is SMNVEV (reference sequence). V was cut by 0 bases and J by 3 bases, with 3 bases left in between. In nucleotides, the CDR3 is TGTGCCAGCAGTTTATCGGCCAATCAGCCCCAGCATTTT. Its protein is CASSLSANQPQHF.

The chain is built from TRBV10-1 and TRBJ1-3; D is perhaps TRBD2 (5 bases). The last part of the DNA fits TRBJ2-2 better; the J call may be wrong. The CDR3 is made up of 14 amino acids. CDR1 is WNHNN, CDR2 SYGVQD, per germline (reference sequence). CDR3 nucleotide sequence: TGCGCCAGCAGTGAAGTTCGGGGAACCGGGGAGCTGTTTTTT. Protein: CASSEVRGTGELFF.

This clone has a single count. V usage is TRBV2 and J usage is TRBJ2-2; tentative D call: TRBD2 (5 bases). Trimming took 1 base from V and 5 from J, leaving 11 bases between them. The CDR3 has 15 residues. Germline CDR1 SNHLY, CDR2 FYNNEI. This CDR3 reads CASSEDRGRTGELFF. DNA of the CDR3: TGTGCCAGCAGTGAAGACAGAGGGAGAACCGGGGAGCTGTTTTTT.

This rearrangement joins TRBV5-1 to TRBJ2-7, with D possibly matching TRBD2 (6 bases). V lost 7 bases and J 5 bases, leaving 10 bases between the germline ends. The CDR3 extends over 11 amino acids. Germline CDR1 reads SGHRS; CDR2 reads YFSETQ. Here the CDR3 DNA reads TGCGCCAGCCAGGGCGGGGACGAGCAGTACTTC. This sequence encodes CASQGGDEQYF.

The genes are TRBV28 and TRBJ1-1; TRBD1 matches 12 bases. In germline, CDR1 is MDHEN, CDR2 SYDVKM. This CDR3 is 15 amino acids long. The V and J ends lost 4 bases and 7 bases, in that order; junction bases with no gene match: 7. The CDR3 spells CASSSSGTGGYEAFF. The DNA of the CDR3 is TGTGCCAGCAGTTCCTCCGGGACAGGGGGCTATGAAGCTTTCTTT.

The CDR3 loop reads CASSAYGGGEQFF. For the CDR3, the DNA is TGTGCCAGCAGCGCGTATGGCGGTGGTGAGCAGTTCTTC. This chain connects TRBV9 to TRBJ2-1; D uncertain. In germline, CDR1 is SGDLS, CDR2 YYNGEE. The CDR3 spans 13 residues. Trimming took off 3 bases at V and 9 bases at J, with 13 bases between the two ends.

The CDR3 DNA sequence: TGCAGCGTTGAACAGTTCTATGGCTACACCTTC. This codes for CSVEQFYGYTF. The chain is built from TRBV29-1 and TRBJ1-2, with D uncertain. V gave up 2 bases and J gave up 4 bases, with 5 bases separating them. Germline loops: CDR1 SQVTM, CDR2 ANQGSEA. This CDR3 has 11 amino acids.

V and J are TRBV5-6 and TRBJ2-7; D is undetermined. V was pared by 0 bases and J by 6 bases, with 7 bases between. The CDR3 contains 12 residues. Germline CDR1 SGHDT, CDR2 YYEEEE. This CDR3 reads CASSLGLVEQYF. DNA for the CDR3: TGTGCCAGCAGCTTGGGCCTAGTCGAGCAGTACTTC.

The CDR3 region is CAWKWAGEQYF. The CDR3 DNA is TGTGCCTGGAAATGGGCTGGGGAGCAGTACTTC. V is TRBV30 and J is TRBJ2-5; D perhaps matches TRBD2 (5 bases). The V gene's germline CDR1 is GTSNPN and CDR2 SVGIG (reference sequence). V dropped 4 bases and J dropped 11 bases, with 14 bases sitting between them. The CDR3 sequence is 11 residues long.